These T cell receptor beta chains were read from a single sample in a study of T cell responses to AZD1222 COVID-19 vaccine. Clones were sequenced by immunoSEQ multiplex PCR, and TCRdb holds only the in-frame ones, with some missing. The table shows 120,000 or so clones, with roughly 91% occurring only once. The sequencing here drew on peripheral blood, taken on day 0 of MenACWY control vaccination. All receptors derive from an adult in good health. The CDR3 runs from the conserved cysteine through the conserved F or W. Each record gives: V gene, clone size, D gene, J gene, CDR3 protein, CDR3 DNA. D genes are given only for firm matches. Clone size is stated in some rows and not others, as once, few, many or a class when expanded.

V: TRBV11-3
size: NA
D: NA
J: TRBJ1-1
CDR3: CASSSRGQNTEAFF
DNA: TGTGCCAGCAGCTCGCGAGGACAGAACACTGAAGCTTTCTTT

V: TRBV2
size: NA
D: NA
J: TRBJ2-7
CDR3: CASSQDGSYEQYF
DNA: TGTGCCAGTAGCCAGGACGGATCCTACGAGCAGTACTTC

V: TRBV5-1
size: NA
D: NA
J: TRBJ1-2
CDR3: CASSPLDGRSGYTF
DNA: TGCGCCAGCAGCCCATTGGACGGGAGAAGTGGCTACACCTTC

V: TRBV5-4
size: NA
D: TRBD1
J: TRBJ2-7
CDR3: CASSWDRGVDEQYF
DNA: TGTGCCAGCAGCTGGGACAGGGGGGTCGACGAGCAGTACTTC

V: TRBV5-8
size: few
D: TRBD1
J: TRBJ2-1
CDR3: CASSFYPDRDNEQFF
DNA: TGTGCCAGCAGCTTCTATCCGGACAGGGACAATGAGCAGTTCTTC

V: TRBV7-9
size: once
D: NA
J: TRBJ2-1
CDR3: CATLPSGAEQFF
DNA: TGTGCCACCCTCCCCTCCGGCGCCGAGCAGTTCTTC

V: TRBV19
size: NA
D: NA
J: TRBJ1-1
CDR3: CASMGTEAFF
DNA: TGTGCCAGTATGGGAACTGAAGCTTTCTTT

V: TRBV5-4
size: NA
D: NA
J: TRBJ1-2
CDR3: CASSLGQEDGYTF
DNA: TGTGCCAGCAGCTTGGGGCAGGAGGATGGCTACACCTTC

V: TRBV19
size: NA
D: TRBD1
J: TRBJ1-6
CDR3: CASRSGTANSPLHF
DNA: TGTGCCAGTAGATCCGGGACAGCTAATTCACCCCTCCACTTT

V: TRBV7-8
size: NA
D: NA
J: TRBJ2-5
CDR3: CASSLVGVIQETQYF
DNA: TGTGCCAGCAGCTTAGTTGGCGTCATACAAGAGACCCAGTACTTC

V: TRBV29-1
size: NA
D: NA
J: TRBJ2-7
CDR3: CSVKYRSSYEQYF
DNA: TGCAGCGTTAAGTACAGGAGCTCCTACGAGCAGTACTTC

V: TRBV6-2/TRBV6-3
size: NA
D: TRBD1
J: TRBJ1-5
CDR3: CASSSYRDRYNQPQHF
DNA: TGTGCCAGCAGTTCCTACCGGGACAGATACAATCAGCCCCAGCATTTT

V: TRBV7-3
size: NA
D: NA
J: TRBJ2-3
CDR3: CASTFVKGDTQYF
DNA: TGTGCCAGCACATTTGTGAAGGGGGATACGCAGTATTTT

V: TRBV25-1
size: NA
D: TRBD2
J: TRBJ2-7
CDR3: CASSGRTSGNYEQYF
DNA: TGTGCCAGCAGTGGGCGGACTAGCGGGAACTACGAGCAGTACTTC

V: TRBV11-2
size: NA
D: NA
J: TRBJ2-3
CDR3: CASTDRGPTSITQYF
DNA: TGTGCCAGCACCGACCGAGGGCCTACCTCCATTACGCAGTATTTT

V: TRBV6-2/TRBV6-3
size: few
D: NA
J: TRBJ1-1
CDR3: CASSYGPSGPEAFF
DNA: TGTGCCAGCAGTTACGGGCCCTCCGGTCCTGAAGCTTTCTTT

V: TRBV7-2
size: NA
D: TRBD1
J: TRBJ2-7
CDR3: CASSPYPTGGVGEQYF
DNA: TGTGCCAGCAGCCCCTACCCGACAGGGGGTGTGGGTGAGCAGTACTTC

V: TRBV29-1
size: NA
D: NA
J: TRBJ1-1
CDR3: CSVGGQGVEAFF
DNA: TGCAGCGTTGGTGGCCAGGGTGTTGAAGCTTTCTTT

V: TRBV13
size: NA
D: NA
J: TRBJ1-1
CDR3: CASSSLGVKAEAFF
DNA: TGTGCCAGCAGCTCCCTAGGGGTAAAGGCTGAAGCTTTCTTT

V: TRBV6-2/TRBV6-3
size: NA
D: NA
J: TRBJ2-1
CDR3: CASGLPGDEQFF
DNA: TGTGCCAGCGGCCTCCCAGGGGATGAGCAGTTCTTC

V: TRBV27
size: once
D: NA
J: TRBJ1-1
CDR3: CASSPYVRNTEAFF
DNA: TGTGCCAGCAGTCCCTACGTACGGAACACTGAAGCTTTCTTT

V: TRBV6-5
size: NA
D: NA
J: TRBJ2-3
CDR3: CASSYSARGGDTQYF
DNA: TGTGCCAGCAGTTACTCGGCCAGGGGTGGAGATACGCAGTATTTT

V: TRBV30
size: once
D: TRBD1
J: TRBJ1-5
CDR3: CAWSVKWGTGSGQPQHF
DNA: TGTGCCTGGAGTGTAAAGTGGGGGACAGGGAGTGGTCAGCCCCAGCATTTT

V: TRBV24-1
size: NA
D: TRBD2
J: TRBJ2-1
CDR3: CATSDFRAGGNAEQFF
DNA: TGTGCCACCAGTGATTTCAGAGCGGGAGGCAATGCTGAGCAGTTCTTC

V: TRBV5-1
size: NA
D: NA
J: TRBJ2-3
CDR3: CASSLEIGDTQYF
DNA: TGCGCCAGCAGCCTCGAGATAGGGGATACGCAGTATTTT

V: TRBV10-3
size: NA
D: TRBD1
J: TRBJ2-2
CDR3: CAIKQGSNTGELFF
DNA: TGTGCCATCAAACAGGGGTCGAACACCGGGGAGCTGTTTTTT

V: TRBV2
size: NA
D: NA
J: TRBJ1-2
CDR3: CASSGTFYGYTF
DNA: TGTGCCAGCAGTGGCACATTCTATGGCTACACCTTC

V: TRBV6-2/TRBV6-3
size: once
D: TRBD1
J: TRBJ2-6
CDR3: CASSFLPRDRGSGANVLTF
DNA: TGTGCCAGCAGTTTCCTCCCCCGGGACAGGGGGTCTGGGGCCAACGTCCTGACTTTC

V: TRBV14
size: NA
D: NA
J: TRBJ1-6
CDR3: CASSQGGVSSSYNSPLHF
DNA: TGTGCCAGCAGCCAAGGGGGCGTGTCGAGCTCCTATAATTCACCCCTCCACTTT

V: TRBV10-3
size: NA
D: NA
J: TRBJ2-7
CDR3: CAIRSNSYEQYF
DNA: TGTGCCATCAGATCTAATTCCTACGAGCAGTACTTC

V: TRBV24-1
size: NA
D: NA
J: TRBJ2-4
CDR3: CATSDPGTGPRGGIQYF
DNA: TGTGCCACCAGTGACCCCGGGACAGGGCCTCGGGGGGGCATTCAGTACTTC

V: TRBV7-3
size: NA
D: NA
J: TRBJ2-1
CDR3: CASSSIHLLGGSYNEQFF
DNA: TGTGCCAGCAGCTCAATTCACTTACTAGGGGGCTCCTACAATGAGCAGTTCTTC

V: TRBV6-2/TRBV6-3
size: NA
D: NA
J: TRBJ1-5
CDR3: CASSYSKAQGGNQPQHF
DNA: TGTGCCAGCAGTTACTCGAAGGCCCAGGGAGGCAATCAGCCCCAGCATTTT

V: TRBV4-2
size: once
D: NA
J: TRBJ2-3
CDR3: CASSQLADTSTDTQYF
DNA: TGTGCCAGCAGCCAATTGGCAGATACTAGCACAGATACGCAGTATTTT

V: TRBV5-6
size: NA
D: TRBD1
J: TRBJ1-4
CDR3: CASSSGTGVNEKLFF
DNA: TGTGCCAGCAGCTCCGGGACAGGGGTTAATGAAAAACTGTTTTTT

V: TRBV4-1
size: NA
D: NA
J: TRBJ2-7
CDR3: CASSQGLGPYEQYF
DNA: TGCGCCAGCAGCCAAGGGCTAGGTCCCTACGAGCAGTACTTC

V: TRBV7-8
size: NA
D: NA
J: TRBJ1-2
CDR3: CASSLGVRGYTF
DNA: TGTGCCAGCAGCTTAGGGGTGAGGGGCTACACCTTC

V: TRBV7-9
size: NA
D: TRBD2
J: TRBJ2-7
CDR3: CASSLDGTRSYEQYF
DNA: TGTGCCAGCAGCTTAGATGGGACTAGAAGCTACGAGCAGTACTTC

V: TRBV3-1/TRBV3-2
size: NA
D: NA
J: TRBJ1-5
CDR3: CASSQGGGPQPQHF
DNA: TGTGCCAGCAGCCAAGGCGGGGGCCCCCAGCCCCAGCATTTT

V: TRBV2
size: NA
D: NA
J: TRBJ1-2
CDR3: CASSDVGNYGYTF
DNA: TGTGCCAGCAGTGACGTAGGGAACTATGGCTACACCTTC